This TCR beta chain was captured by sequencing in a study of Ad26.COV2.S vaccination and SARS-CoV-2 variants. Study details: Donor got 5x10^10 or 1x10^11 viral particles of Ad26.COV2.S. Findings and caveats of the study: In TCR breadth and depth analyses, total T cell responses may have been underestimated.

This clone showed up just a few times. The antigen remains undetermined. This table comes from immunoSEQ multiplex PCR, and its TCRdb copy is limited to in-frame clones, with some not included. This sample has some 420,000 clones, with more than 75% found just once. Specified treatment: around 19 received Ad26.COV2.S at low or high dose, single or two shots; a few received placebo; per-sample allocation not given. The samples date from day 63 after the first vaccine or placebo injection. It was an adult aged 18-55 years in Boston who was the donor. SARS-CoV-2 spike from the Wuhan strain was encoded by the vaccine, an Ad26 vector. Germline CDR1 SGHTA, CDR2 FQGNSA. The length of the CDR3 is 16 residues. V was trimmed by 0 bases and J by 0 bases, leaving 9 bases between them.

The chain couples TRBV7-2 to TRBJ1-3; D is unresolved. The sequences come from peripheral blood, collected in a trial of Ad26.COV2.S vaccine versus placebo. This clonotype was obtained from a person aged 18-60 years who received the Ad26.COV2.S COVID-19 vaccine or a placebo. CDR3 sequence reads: CASSLAQALSGNTIYF. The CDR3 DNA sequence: TGTGCCAGCAGCTTAGCGCAGGCCCTCTCTGGAAACACCATATATTTT.